This T cell receptor (beta chain) was identified in a study of shared clonotypes between healthy human individuals. Whole-study findings and limits: In several donors, about 5% of naive CD4 clonotypes appeared in common.

Trimming left V 3 bases short and J 7 bases short, with 16 bases between. CDR3 length: 14 residues. Germline V gene lookup returns CDR1 MNHNS and CDR2 SASEGT. Original data processing: ImmunoSEQ output held junction-only sequences without quality scores, so filtering differed. Repertoires were generated with immunoSEQ multiplex PCR, while TCRdb's copy carries only in-frame clones and drops some. V and J calls and clone size are those listed in that table; D and trimming were worked out from the DNA. The table shows roughly 500,000 clones, with about 96% occurring only once. Turning to this clone: Antigen unknown.

The receptor was isolated from a woman aged 25-40 years in good health. V gene TRBV6-1 combines with J gene TRBJ2-7; D may be TRBD1 (6 bases). The sample taken for sequencing was naive CD4+ T cells sorted from blood. Subset of the sample: CD45RA+ positively selected. The CDR3 loop is CASSEVLRGWEQYF. The DNA for the CDR3 is TGTGCCAGCAGTGAGGTACTCAGGGGCTGGGAGCAGTACTTC.